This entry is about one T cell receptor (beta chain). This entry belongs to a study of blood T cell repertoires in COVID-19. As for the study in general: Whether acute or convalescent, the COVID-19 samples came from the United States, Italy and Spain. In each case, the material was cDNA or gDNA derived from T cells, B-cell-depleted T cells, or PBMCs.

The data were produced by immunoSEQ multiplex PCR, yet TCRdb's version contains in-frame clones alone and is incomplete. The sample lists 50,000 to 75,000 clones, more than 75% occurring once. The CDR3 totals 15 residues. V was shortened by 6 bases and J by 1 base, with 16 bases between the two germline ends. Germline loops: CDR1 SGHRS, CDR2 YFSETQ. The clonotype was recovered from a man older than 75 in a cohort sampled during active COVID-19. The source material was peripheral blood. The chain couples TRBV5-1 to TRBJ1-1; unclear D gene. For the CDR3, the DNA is TGCGCCAGCACCCCCTTCCCAGGCTCGAACACTGAAGCTTTCTTT. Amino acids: CASTPFPGSNTEAFF.